The clone carrying this T cell receptor (beta chain) was detected ten times or more. Its specificity is not known. This sample is drawn from a study of post-analysis software for immune sequencing data. Study results and caveats: Under F measure analysis, samples from one preparation batch co-clustered strongly. Controls had significantly higher normalized Chao1 diversity than multiple sclerosis patients. Comparison of patients with controls showed roughly five TRBV segments more frequent in patients, TRBV5-6, TRBV5-1 and TRBV20-1 among them.

Incorporated into the TCR beta cDNA libraries were unique molecular identifiers, which served to reduce PCR and sequencing biases. With roughly 0.85 to 11 million T cells as the source, approximately 500,000 cDNA molecules resulted. TCRdb used MiXCR to reprocess the PCR reads, holding one entry per CDR3 protein. The sample lists roughly 570,000 distinct CDR3 sequences, approximately 31% seen once, with about 5.6% in the top ten. The CDR3 spans 13 residues. The V end lost 5 bases, the J end lost 4 bases, and 11 bases lay between the germline ends. Germline V CDR1 and CDR2: MNHEY, SVGAGI. Specimen: blood. This chain joins TRBV6-5 and TRBJ2-5; D call uncertain. The sequence was obtained from a girl aged 2-17 years with multiple sclerosis. In DNA, the CDR3 is TGTGCCAGCAGTCGGGTGCCTCGAGAGACCCAGTACTTC. Amino acids: CASSRVPRETQYF.